This entry concerns a single T cell receptor beta chain. A much larger clone differs by one base, so this may be a read error. These data originate in a study of tumor-infiltrating lymphocytes in primary liver carcinoma. The researchers obtained blood RNA from unsorted whole blood and also extracted germline DNA. This CDR3 region has 14 residues. From germline, CDR1 is MNHEY and CDR2 SVGEGT. A primer in the constant region served to generate TCR beta cDNA from 450 to 600 ng of total RNA. The TCR beta library was amplified through three nested multiplex PCR rounds in a modified ARM-PCR procedure. TRBV1-TRBV30 forward and Cbeta reverse primers drove the first two approximately 10-cycle rounds. TCRdb reprocessed the multiplex PCR reads via MiXCR and lists one record per CDR3 protein. The profile covers fewer than 350,000 distinct CDR3 sequences, with 60% to 80% appearing a single time and roughly 8.9% taken by the ten largest.

V is TRBV6-2 or TRBV6-3 and J is TRBJ2-7; D is unresolved. The source material was peripheral blood. This sequence originates from a man aged 40-49 years with primary liver carcinoma and hepatitis B virus infection. This CDR3 reads CASSGDAGIYELYF. CDR3 in DNA: TGTGCCAGCAGTGGGGATGCAGGAATCTACGAGCTGTACTTC.